The following is a T cell receptor beta chain sequence with its context. This clonotype was seen repeatedly, ten times or more. There is no known antigen for this receptor. One base away there is no much larger clone; base qualities are not given. The entry originates in a study of neurological immune-mediated disorders (dated by TCRdb to about 2019). In terms of the full investigation: Among the approximately 35 multiple sclerosis patients, approximately 31 had relapsing-remitting MS and 3 had secondary progressive MS. Peripheral blood TCR-beta repertoires from patients with HTLV-I-associated myelopathy (HAM/TSP), patients with multiple sclerosis, and healthy controls were compared in the study using UMI-based sequencing. The 95 to 120 TCR-beta libraries covered PBMC samples along with longitudinal samples, technical triplicates, and paired sorted CD4+ and CD8+ T-cell subsets. The cohort included roughly 71 subjects: about 15 with HAM/TSP, about 35 with multiple sclerosis, and around 20 healthy controls. Broader findings and caveats from the paper: Expanded clones from different subjects shared no identical CDR3 amino acid sequences, which suggests that TCR-beta repertoires were private in all groups. The MS cluster was not associated with any clinical or MRI features, and the authors stated that larger cohorts are needed. TCR clonal expansion was greatest in HAM/TSP patients and smallest in MS patients, who ranked below even healthy controls. In a phylogenetic analysis, the repertoires of 18 out of 34 MS patients fell into a single cluster of related CDR3 sequences, pointing to a possible signature at the repertoire level.

cDNA synthesis used template-switch 5'RACE with a primer carrying a 10-nucleotide random unique molecular identifier tagging each TCR transcript. Every sequencing run yielded over 200 million TCR-beta sequences covering 15-18 subjects. Total RNA was extracted with the RNeasy kit. TCR-beta VDJ regions were amplified with primers for the TCR constant region and the 5'RACE anchor, using the KAPA Real-time Library Amplification kit. Sample indexes and Illumina adaptors were added in a first PCR, after which library yield was increased in a second PCR. The roughly 650 bp TCR product was size-selected on a 2% E-gel SizeSelection system after Ampure bead purification. Before pooling, libraries had their quality checked on a Bioanalyzer, their concentration measured with Qubit, and their quantity determined with the Kapa Library Quantification kit. An Illumina HiSeq 2500 sequenced the libraries paired-end 2 x 150 bp. To increase sequence diversity, about 23-30% phiX was spiked into each library pool. The source study handled its data this way. Quality-filtered reads were processed with the UMI-based MiGEC pipeline, and over 75% of raw TCR sequences were removed by the MiGEC pipeline during error correction. IMGT germline references were used for alignment of VDJ genes, and clonotypes were defined by a unique CDR3 amino acid sequence together with V-J genes. Clonal expansion, Shannon diversity and CDR3 relatedness were evaluated with VDJtools (CalcPairwiseDistances, ClusterSamples), while phylogenetic trees were built in CLCbio workbench. Clones with at least 8 unique UMIs were defined as expanded, with this threshold being based on coefficient-of-variation modelling across technical triplicates. Clones were called with MiXCR by TCRdb after fastp trimmed the public reads at Q25, and only in-frame beta chains were retained. CDR3 protein sequences are deduplicated, and each keeps its most common genes and DNA. The V and J calls and clone size come from TCRdb's table, not from the authors' own analysis. The sample table contains some 57,000 distinct CDR3 sequences; only one count was recorded for over 3.5% of them. The ten largest clones represent 6.5% of the sample.

For the unsorted PBMC libraries, 2 million PBMCs were stored in RNAlater at -80 degrees C until RNA extraction and were used to generate the libraries. The multiple sclerosis patients were enrolled in a US clinical protocol that used magnetic resonance imaging to evaluate disease progression. Peripheral blood was subjected to Ficoll-Hypaque density gradient centrifugation to isolate PBMCs, which were then cryopreserved in liquid nitrogen. From the cysteine up to the phenylalanine, the CDR3 has a length of 15 residues. Of all the DNA, just the CDR3 is kept, 45 bases in frame from base 1. V loses 3 bases, J loses 0 bases, and the germline ends lie 11 bases apart. The germline V gene provides CDR1 MGHRA and CDR2 YSYEKL.

This TCR was recovered from a man aged 55-75 years with multiple sclerosis. This receptor chain uses TRBV4-1 and TRBJ1-1; no D segment can be confidently identified. The material sequenced was PBMCs. This receptor has the CDR3 CASSHLGRLNTEAFF. The DNA sequence follows: TGCGCCAGCAGCCATCTCGGACGGCTGAACACTGAAGCTTTCTTT.